This T cell receptor (beta chain) was recorded in a study of cytomegalovirus exposure and HLA in healthy donors. Vbeta (60) and Jbeta (13) primers were used in the PCR. Here immunoSEQ multiplex PCR was the method, and the copy in TCRdb shows in-frame clones only, minus some. Its clone listing holds under 35,000 clones. V dropped 5 bases and J dropped 6 bases, with 12 bases sitting between them. Germline CDR1 and CDR2: SEHNR and FQNEAQ (reference sequence). The CDR3 is made up of 13 amino acids. The receptor was isolated from a man aged 30-40 years in good health and CMV-seronegative. Material for sequencing was PBMCs. The chain has TRBV7-9 and TRBJ2-3; D ambiguous. The CDR3 protein is CASSPAVLDTQYF. The CDR3 DNA reads TGTGCCAGCAGCCCCGCGGTCTTGGATACGCAGTATTTT.